The 32 T cell receptor beta chains below were found in one sample sequenced in a study of PD-1 blockade in classical Hodgkin lymphoma. TCRdb keeps only in-frame clones here, not all; method: immunoSEQ multiplex PCR. The data contain about 90,000 clones, around 90% of them singletons. The patients all showed relapse after autologous stem cell transplantation, while their brentuximab vedotin exposure varied. Specimen: peripheral blood mononuclear cells (PBMCs), collected before the second cycle of nivolumab. These receptors came from a human donor with classical Hodgkin lymphoma.

The chain couples TRBV5-6 to TRBJ2-7; D is perhaps TRBD2 (5 bases). V was clipped by 3 bases and J by 1 base, with 17 bases between them. This CDR3 contains 16 residues. Germline assignment: CDR1 SGHDT and CDR2 YYEEEE. Here the CDR3 DNA reads TGTGCCAGCAGCTCGGTAGGGCTAGCAAAATCCTACGAGCAGTACTTC. This codes for CASSSVGLAKSYEQYF.

V gene TRBV28 combines with J gene TRBJ2-1; D remains unclear. The length of the CDR3 is 14 residues. Trimming removed 3 bases from V and 4 bases from J, with 10 bases in between. Per germline, CDR1 MDHEN and CDR2 SYDVKM. CDR3 sequence (DNA): TGTGCCAGCAGTTTCCATGTCCGATACAATGAGCAGTTCTTC. It specifies CASSFHVRYNEQFF. Complete variable domain (other parts from reference TRBV28 and TRBJ2-1): DVKVTQSSRYLVKRTGEKVFLECVQDMDHENMFWYRQDPGLGLRLIYFSYDVKMKEKGDIPEGYSVSREKKERFSLILESASTNQTSMYLCASSFHVRYNEQFFGPGTRLTVL.

The rearrangement uses TRBV5-1 and TRBJ2-7; D is possibly TRBD2 (5 bases). The CDR3 totals 16 residues. Germline-derived CDR1 and CDR2 are SGHRS and YFSETQ. V was cut by 4 bases and J by 3 bases, with 20 bases left in between. The CDR3 loop reads CASSPRRQTSSYEQYF. DNA of the CDR3: TGCGCCAGCAGCCCCCGAAGGCAAACTAGTAGCTACGAGCAGTACTTC.

This sequence joins TRBV10-2 and TRBJ2-7; D might be TRBD2 (6 bases). The CDR3 covers 13 residues. Germline assignment: CDR1 WSHSY and CDR2 SAAADI. V was clipped by 7 bases and J by 5 bases, with 15 bases between them. The CDR3, as DNA: TGCGCCAGCATACGGAGGGCGGGCGACGAGCAGTACTTC. Protein sequence: CASIRRAGDEQYF.

The V call is TRBV28, the J call TRBJ1-2; 7 bases fit TRBD1. J lost 5 bases, V lost 7 bases, and 19 bases had no gene match. Germline V lookup: CDR1 MDHEN, CDR2 SYDVKM. The CDR3 is made up of 17 amino acids. The CDR3 is CASKRGGQLGMGYGYTF. CDR3 sequence (DNA): TGTGCCAGCAAGAGAGGGGGACAGTTGGGAATGGGGTATGGCTACACCTTC.

This chain joins TRBV6-5 and TRBJ1-2; 9 bases fit TRBD1. Germline CDR1 and CDR2: MNHEY and SVGAGI. The V gene end was trimmed by 4 bases and the J gene end by 6 bases; junction bases not matched to a gene: 9. This CDR3 is 15 amino acids long. As DNA, the CDR3 is TGTGCCAGCAGTTCCCCGGGACAGGGAAAGGATGGCTACACCTTC. Encoded protein: CASSSPGQGKDGYTF.

The genes are TRBV28 and TRBJ1-1; no definite D call. V was shortened by 5 bases and J by 7 bases, with 8 bases between the two germline ends. Looked up from germline, CDR1 is MDHEN and CDR2 is SYDVKM. There are 11 residues in the CDR3. This chain's CDR3 is CASSPYSEAFF. The CDR3 coding sequence is TGTGCCAGCAGTCCCTACAGTGAAGCTTTCTTT.

The chain couples TRBV27 to TRBJ2-7; 10 bases are shared with TRBD2. The germline V gene has CDR1 MNHEY and CDR2 SMNVEV (reference sequence). V gave up 4 bases and J gave up 6 bases; unmatched junction bases: 6. There are 14 residues in the CDR3. The CDR3 nucleotides read TGTGCCAGCAGTTGGAGCGGGAGGGCCGGCGAGCAGTACTTC. Translated: CASSWSGRAGEQYF.

The chain is built from TRBV7-9 and TRBJ1-3, with a tentative D call TRBD1 (6 bases). V was trimmed by 6 bases and J by 2 bases, leaving 17 bases between them. The V gene's germline CDR1 is SEHNR and CDR2 FQNEAQ (reference sequence). CDR3 length: 16 residues. CDR3 in amino acids: CASRGGQVGAGNTIYF. Written as DNA, the CDR3 is TGTGCCAGCAGAGGGGGTCAAGTTGGGGCTGGAAACACCATATATTTT.

The V call is TRBV7-9, the J call TRBJ1-3, with TRBD1 matching 10 bases. CDR3 length equals 16 residues. CDR1 SEHNR and CDR2 FQNEAQ come from the germline V gene (reference sequence). The ends lost 4 bases at V and 0 bases at J; junction bases unmatched: 3. CDR3 residues: CASSWDRGFSGNTIYF. The DNA for the CDR3 is TGTGCCAGCAGCTGGGACAGGGGATTCTCTGGAAACACCATATATTTT. Based on the CDR3 plus reference TRBV7-9 and TRBJ1-3, the full variable domain is DTGVSQNPRHKITKRGQNVTFRCDPISEHNRLYWYRQTLGQGPEFLTYFQNEAQLEKSRLLSDRFSAERPKGSFSTLEIQRTEQGDSAMYLCASSWDRGFSGNTIYFGEGSWLTVV.

This rearrangement joins TRBV2 to TRBJ1-5; D is unclear. CDR1 SNHLY and CDR2 FYNNEI come from the germline V gene. CDR3 length equals 15 residues. Trimming removed 5 bases from V and 4 bases from J, with 15 bases in between. CDR3 amino acids: CASSLLPVLNQPQHF. The CDR3 nucleotides read TGTGCCAGCAGTCTCTTACCAGTTTTGAATCAGCCCCAGCATTTT.

This chain links TRBV15 with TRBJ2-3, with unresolved D. The germline V gene encodes CDR1 LNHNV and CDR2 YYDKDF (reference sequence). The CDR3 covers 17 residues. V lost 0 bases and J lost 4, with 17 bases in between. CDR3 residues: CATSRDPRRSSADTQYF. CDR3 bases: TGTGCCACCAGCAGAGATCCGCGGCGGTCCAGCGCAGATACGCAGTATTTT.

The CDR3 DNA follows: TGTGCCAGCTCACTCTCCGTTCTCACTAACGGCTGGAGAAGGGCTGAAGCTTTCTTT. Amino acids: CASSLSVLTNGWRRAEAFF. This chain joins TRBV18 and TRBJ1-1; no clear D. The V gene's germline CDR1 is KGHSH and CDR2 LQKENI. V lost 4 bases, J lost 6 bases, and 30 bases lay in between. The CDR3 extends over 19 amino acids.

The chain combines TRBV27 with TRBJ2-1; D possibly matches TRBD1 or TRBD2 (6 bases each). V was clipped by 3 bases and J by 6 bases, with 18 bases between them. CDR1 is MNHEY and CDR2 is SMNVEV in the germline V gene (reference sequence). This CDR3 comprises 16 residues. The CDR3 DNA is TGTGCCAGCAGTTTTCGGGGGTGGCTAGGGGGCAATGAGCAGTTCTTC. This gives the protein CASSFRGWLGGNEQFF.

V usage is TRBV27 and J usage is TRBJ1-4; D unresolved. Germline CDR1 and CDR2: MNHEY and SMNVEV (reference sequence). The CDR3 runs 14 residues. Trimming removed 2 bases at V and 8 bases at J, with 12 bases between. CDR3 coding DNA: TGTGCCAGCAGTTTACTCTTCCGCGGGGAAAAACTGTTTTTT. This codes for CASSLLFRGEKLFF.

This clone was seen once. V and J are TRBV15 and TRBJ2-7; 10 positions agree with TRBD2. This CDR3 is built from 15 residues. Germline values: CDR1 LNHNV, CDR2 YYDKDF (reference sequence). Trimming at V came to 6 bases and at J to 2 bases, leaving 7 bases not matched to a gene. The CDR3: CATREGTSDTYEQYF. CDR3 nucleotides: TGTGCCACCAGGGAGGGGACTAGCGATACCTACGAGCAGTACTTC. Full variable domain (rest looked up from reference TRBV15 and TRBJ2-7): DAMVIQNPRYQVTQFGKPVTLSCSQTLNHNVMYWYQQKSSQAPKLLFHYYDKDFNNEADTPDNFQSRRPNTSFCFLDIRSPGLGDTAMYLCATREGTSDTYEQYFGPGTRLTVT.

The CDR3 loop is CASTSGRGIEKLFF. The CDR3 DNA reads TGTGCCAGCACGTCGGGACGAGGGATTGAAAAACTGTTTTTT. This rearrangement joins TRBV2 to TRBJ1-4; tentative D call: TRBD1 (5 bases). This CDR3 is 14 amino acids long. Germline V gene sequence: CDR1 SNHLY, CDR2 FYNNEI. V lost 7 bases and J lost 7, with 16 bases in between.

J is TRBJ1-1 and V is TRBV5-1; tentative D call: TRBD1 (5 bases). V was trimmed by 4 bases and J by 9 bases, leaving 13 bases between them. Per the germline V gene, CDR1 is SGHRS and CDR2 is YFSETQ. The CDR3 spans 12 residues. The CDR3 is CASSPEGLKAFF. CDR3 DNA sequence: TGCGCCAGCAGCCCGGAGGGGTTAAAAGCTTTCTTT.

The V call is TRBV19, the J call TRBJ2-7; D tentatively reads TRBD1 or TRBD2 (8 bases each). V shed 5 bases and J shed 2 bases, with 40 bases lying between them. This CDR3 has 23 residues. Germline CDR1 LNHDA, CDR2 SQIVND (reference sequence). CDR3: CASSPGGGEIGLILAGSPYEQYF. CDR3 DNA: TGTGCCAGTAGTCCAGGGGGCGGTGAAATTGGCCTGATTTTAGCGGGATCACCCTACGAGCAGTACTTC.

V and J are TRBV19 and TRBJ1-4; 9 bases match TRBD1. Germline values: CDR1 LNHDA, CDR2 SQIVND (reference sequence). V trimming: 8 bases; J trimming: 5 bases; junction bases outside the gene matches: 3. The CDR3 sequence is 13 residues long. The CDR3 is CASLDRGNEKLFF. CDR3 coding DNA: TGTGCCAGTCTAGACAGGGGGAATGAAAAACTGTTTTTT.

This chain links TRBV6-6 with TRBJ2-1; D is unclear. Germline CDR1 and CDR2: MNHNY and SVGAGI (reference sequence). V dropped 7 bases and J dropped 4 bases, with 8 bases sitting between them. The CDR3 consists of 12 residues. The CDR3 nucleotides are TGTGCCAGCACCGACGAGTACAATGAGCAGTTCTTC. Translating gives CASTDEYNEQFF.

CDR3 amino acids: CASSFGVGGVTDSYGYTF. In nucleotides, the CDR3 is TGCGCCAGCAGCTTCGGTGTGGGTGGGGTGACAGATTCCTATGGCTACACCTTC. The chain has TRBV5-1 and TRBJ1-2; D perhaps matches TRBD1 (5 bases). This CDR3 has 18 amino acids. V was pared by 2 bases and J by 4 bases, with 24 bases between. In germline, CDR1 is SGHRS, CDR2 YFSETQ.

V gene TRBV5-4 combines with J gene TRBJ2-1, with TRBD2 identical over 8 bases. The CDR3 length is 17 residues. Per germline, CDR1 SGHNT and CDR2 YYREEE (reference sequence). V lost 4 bases, J lost 0 bases, and 9 bases stayed unmatched. The CDR3 loop reads CASSTISGAGSYNEQFF. The CDR3 DNA sequence: TGTGCCAGCAGCACAATTAGCGGGGCGGGCTCCTACAATGAGCAGTTCTTC.

The J gene is TRBJ1-2, the V gene TRBV18, with D hard to call. V shed 2 bases and J shed 0 bases, with 10 bases lying between them. Germline V CDR1 and CDR2: KGHSH, LQKENI. CDR3 size: 15 residues. CDR3 nucleotides: TGTGCCAGCTCACCATTGGGTTTGCCTAACTATGGCTACACCTTC. Its translation is CASSPLGLPNYGYTF.

The chain links TRBV2 to TRBJ1-4; 9 bases map to TRBD1. In germline, CDR1 is SNHLY, CDR2 FYNNEI. The CDR3 is 12 residues long. V dropped 8 bases and J dropped 7; count of bases not matched to a gene: 2. The CDR3 is CASRDRAEKLFF. The CDR3, as DNA: TGTGCCAGCCGGGACAGGGCTGAAAAACTGTTTTTT. Complete variable domain (other parts from reference TRBV2 and TRBJ1-4): EPEVTQTPSHQVTQMGQEVILRCVPISNHLYFYWYRQILGQKVEFLVSFYNNEISEKSEIFDDQFSVERPDGSNFTLKIRSTKLEDSAMYFCASRDRAEKLFFGSGTQLSVL.

The chain couples TRBV9 to TRBJ1-3; 8 bases match TRBD1. Germline V gene lookup returns CDR1 SGDLS and CDR2 YYNGEE. V lost 3 bases and J lost 2; bases outside the gene matches: 7. The CDR3 sequence is 16 residues long. The CDR3 DNA reads as TGTGCCAGCAGCGCCCTGCCGACAGGGGCTGGAAACACCATATATTTT. As protein: CASSALPTGAGNTIYF.

J is TRBJ2-1 and V is TRBV5-1, with 10 bases matching TRBD1. The germline V gene has CDR1 SGHRS and CDR2 YFSETQ. The CDR3 loop spans 15 amino acids. The junction had 10 bases not matched to a gene; V was cut back by 4 bases and J by 9 bases. The CDR3 DNA follows: TGCGCCAGCAGCCTCGCCGGGACAGGGGTTAGTGAGCAGTTCTTC. This codes for CASSLAGTGVSEQFF.

The chain carries TRBV9 and TRBJ1-5, with TRBD1 matching over 7 bases. This CDR3 region has 16 residues. The junction had 13 bases not matched to a gene; V was cut back by 3 bases and J by 7 bases. CDR1 and CDR2 (germline): SGDLS, YYNGEE. The DNA of the CDR3 is TGTGCCAGCAGCGCAGGGGGAGGGGGAGCGGGCCAGCCCCAGCATTTT. Translated, it gives CASSAGGGGAGQPQHF.

J is TRBJ1-2 and V is TRBV7-8, with 7 bases aligning to TRBD1. The CDR3 has 16 residues. The V gene end was trimmed by 8 bases and the J gene end by 0 bases; junction bases not matched to a gene: 12. The V gene's germline CDR1 is SGHVS and CDR2 FQNEAQ. The CDR3 reads CASSRGGGSSNYGYTF. The CDR3 DNA follows: TGTGCCAGCTCCAGGGGGGGCGGCAGCTCTAACTATGGCTACACCTTC.

The V and J genes are TRBV9 and TRBJ2-7, with 8 bases fitting TRBD2. Per germline, CDR1 SGDLS and CDR2 YYNGEE. V lost 0 bases and J lost 2; bases outside the gene matches: 4. This CDR3 region has 15 residues. CDR3 sequence (DNA): TGTGCCAGCAGCGTAGCTTCGGGAGGGACCTACGAGCAGTACTTC. Encoded protein: CASSVASGGTYEQYF.

The rearrangement links TRBV6-1 to TRBJ2-2; D is possibly TRBD2 (6 bases). This CDR3 has 16 amino acids. Trimming took 2 bases from V and 8 from J, leaving 18 bases between them. The germline gives CDR1 MNHNS, CDR2 SASEGT. CDR3 nucleotides: TGTGCCAGCAGTGAACTCTCTCTCACAGGAGGGGGGGAGCTGTTTTTT. The encoded protein is CASSELSLTGGGELFF.

The rearrangement links TRBV12-5 to TRBJ2-1, with 7 bases lining up with TRBD2. Germline CDR1 is LGHNT and CDR2 is FRNRAP. The ends lost 0 bases at V and 4 bases at J; junction bases unmatched: 12. CDR3 size: 18 residues. The CDR3 reads CASGLVNFREGAYNEQFF. The CDR3 DNA sequence: TGTGCTAGTGGTTTGGTAAACTTCAGGGAGGGCGCATACAATGAGCAGTTCTTC. Full variable domain (remainder filled in from reference TRBV12-5 and TRBJ2-1): DARVTQTPRHKVTEMGQEVTMRCQPILGHNTVFWYRQTMMQGLELLAYFRNRAPLDDSGMPKDRFSAEMPDATLATLKIQPSEPRDSAVYFCASGLVNFREGAYNEQFFGPGTRLTVL.